A single sample gave rise to the 10 T cell receptor beta chains below, sequenced in a study of OX40 agonist ivuxolimab in advanced cancers. The assay was immunoSEQ multiplex PCR, and TCRdb's table has in-frame clones only and misses some. The table includes more than 65,000 clones, about nine tenths detected once. Source: CD4+ or CD8+ T cells sorted from blood, taken in a trial of the OX40 agonist ivuxolimab. All receptors come from an adult with an advanced solid tumor such as melanoma, head and neck, liver or kidney cancer.

The chain joins TRBV7-9 to TRBJ2-4; D not certain. This CDR3 is 16 amino acids long. Trimming removed 5 bases at V and 8 bases at J, with 22 bases between. Germline CDR1 reads SEHNR; CDR2 reads FQNEAQ (reference sequence). CDR3 sequence reads: CASSIFSGHGWDIQYF. The CDR3 nucleotides read TGTGCCAGCAGCATCTTCTCGGGCCACGGATGGGACATTCAGTACTTC.

For the CDR3, the DNA is TGTGCCAGCAGGTCCCCGGGACAGGACAATGAGCAGTTCTTC. Its translation is CASRSPGQDNEQFF. The V and J genes are TRBV5-4 and TRBJ2-1; 8 nucleotides align to TRBD1. Germline loops: CDR1 SGHNT, CDR2 YYREEE (reference sequence). V was clipped by 5 bases and J by 5 bases; unmatched bases: 6. The CDR3 spans 14 residues.

This clone was counted once. The gene calls are TRBV21-1 and TRBJ2-7; TRBD2 reflects the table's D call only, with no check against the DNA. TRBV21-1 is classified as a pseudogene. This CDR3 has 12 amino acids. In DNA form, the CDR3 reads TGTGCCAGCGACGAAGGGGAGGGCGAGCAGTACTTC. Amino acids: CASDEGEGEQYF.

The chain links TRBV28 to TRBJ2-2, with D possibly being TRBD1 (5 bases). The germline V gene encodes CDR1 MDHEN and CDR2 SYDVKM. This CDR3 has 14 residues. V lost 6 bases, J lost 6 bases, and 14 bases lay in between. The CDR3 sequence: CASRPSGSAGELFF. The DNA for the CDR3 is TGTGCCAGCAGACCCTCAGGGTCTGCCGGGGAGCTGTTTTTT.

This clone turned up a few times. This chain uses TRBV6-5 with TRBJ1-2; no definite D call. Germline CDR1 MNHEY, CDR2 SVGAGI. V was pared by 6 bases and J by 2 bases, with 10 bases between. The CDR3 has 13 residues. The CDR3 region has the DNA TGTGCCAGCAGCCTTGGACGGAACTATGGCTACACCTTC. This codes for CASSLGRNYGYTF.

The chain is built from TRBV5-1 and TRBJ2-3; D is unclear. V was clipped by 0 bases and J by 1 base, with 9 bases between them. This CDR3 comprises 15 residues. The germline gives CDR1 SGHRS, CDR2 YFSETQ. The CDR3, as DNA: TGCGCCAGCAGCTTGGGGACCACCCGCACAGATACGCAGTATTTT. The encoded protein is CASSLGTTRTDTQYF.

This chain connects TRBV5-1 to TRBJ2-2; D call uncertain. Trimming removed 7 bases from V and 0 bases from J, with 10 bases in between. Per the germline V gene, CDR1 is SGHRS and CDR2 is YFSETQ. The CDR3 is 14 amino acids. CDR3 DNA: TGCGCCAGCGGGTCTCCAGCGAACACCGGGGAGCTGTTTTTT. Protein product: CASGSPANTGELFF.

This rearrangement joins TRBV7-9 to TRBJ1-1, with D unresolved. The CDR3 covers 13 residues. Per the germline V gene, CDR1 is SEHNR and CDR2 is FQNEAQ (reference sequence). V was pared by 2 bases and J by 1 base, with 5 bases between. CDR3 DNA: TGTGCCAGCAGCTTACAAGGGAACACTGAAGCTTTCTTT. This gives the protein CASSLQGNTEAFF.

J is TRBJ1-1 and V is TRBV5-1; D is ambiguous. The CDR3 is 13 amino acids. The germline CDR1 and CDR2 sequences are SGHRS and YFSETQ. V was clipped by 6 bases and J by 8 bases, with 17 bases between them. CDR3 in amino acids: CASTQNEGLEAFF. The CDR3 DNA is TGCGCCAGCACCCAGAACGAAGGTCTCGAAGCTTTCTTT.

This clone was counted a few times. This chain uses TRBV5-1 with TRBJ2-7; D is unresolved. Trimming took off 5 bases at V and 5 bases at J, with 14 bases between the two ends. The germline CDR1 and CDR2 sequences are SGHRS and YFSETQ. The CDR3 length is 13 residues. The CDR3 sequence: CASSRGNQDEQYF. In DNA, the CDR3 is TGCGCCAGCAGTAGAGGCAATCAAGACGAGCAGTACTTC. The full variable domain, completed using reference TRBV5-1 and TRBJ2-7, is KAGVTQTPRYLIKTRGQQVTLSCSPISGHRSVSWYQQTPGQGLQFLFEYFSETQRNKGNFPGRFSGRQFSNSRSEMNVSTLELGDSALYLCASSRGNQDEQYFGPGTRLTVT.